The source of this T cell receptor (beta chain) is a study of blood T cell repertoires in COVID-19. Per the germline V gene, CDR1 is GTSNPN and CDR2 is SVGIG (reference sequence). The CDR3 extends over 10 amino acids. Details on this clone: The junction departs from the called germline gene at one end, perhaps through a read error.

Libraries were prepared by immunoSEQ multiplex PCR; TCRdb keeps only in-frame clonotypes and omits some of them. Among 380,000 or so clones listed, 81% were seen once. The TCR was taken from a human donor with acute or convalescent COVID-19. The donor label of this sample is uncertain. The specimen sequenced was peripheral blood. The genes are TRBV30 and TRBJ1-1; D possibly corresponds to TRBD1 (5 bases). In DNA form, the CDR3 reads TGTGCCTGGAGTACTAGGGACTTTCTCTTT. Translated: CAWSTRDFLF.